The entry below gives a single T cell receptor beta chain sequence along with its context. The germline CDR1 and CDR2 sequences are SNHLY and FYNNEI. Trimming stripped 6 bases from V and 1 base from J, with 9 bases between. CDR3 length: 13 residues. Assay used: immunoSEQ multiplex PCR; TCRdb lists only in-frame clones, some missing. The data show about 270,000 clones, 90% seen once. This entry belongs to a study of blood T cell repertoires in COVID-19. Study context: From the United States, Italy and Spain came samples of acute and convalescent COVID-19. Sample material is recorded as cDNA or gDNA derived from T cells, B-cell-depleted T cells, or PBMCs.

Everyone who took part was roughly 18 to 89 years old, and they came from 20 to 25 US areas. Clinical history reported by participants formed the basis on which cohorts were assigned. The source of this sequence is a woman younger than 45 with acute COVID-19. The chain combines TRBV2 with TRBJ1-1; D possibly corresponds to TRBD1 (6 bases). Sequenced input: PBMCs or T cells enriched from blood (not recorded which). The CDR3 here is CASSDRTNTEAFF. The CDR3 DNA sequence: TGTGCCAGCAGCGACAGGACGAACACTGAAGCTTTCTTT.